This T cell receptor beta chain stems from a study of shared clonotypes between healthy human individuals (dated by TCRdb to between 2020 and 2021). At the level of the whole study: A couple of women and a few men aged 18 to 49 years were included in the cohort. Libraries were prepared and TCR repertoires were sequenced by different laboratories using diverse techniques, in order to increase sequencing depth and limit assay-specific biases. Each donor's leukapheresis produced roughly between about 0.8 and 10 billion PBMCs. For each donor, CD4 naive and CD4 memory were each given three plates, CD8 naive was given two plates, and CD8 memory was given one plate. The study deeply sequenced blood TCR repertoires of five healthy adults to estimate repertoire size and the extent of clonotype sharing between individuals. What the study reported, not specific to this receptor: Based on pairwise subsampling, the degree of clonotype sharing among donors was expected to be affected by sequencing depth. When a few donors were compared, the shared fraction of clonotypes was about 5% for naive CD4, approximately 3.5% for naive CD8, more than 2% for memory CD4, and less than 0.45% for memory CD8. Larger estimated clonotype richness was generally found for naive subsets than for memory subsets. Compared with non-shared clonotypes, the clonotypes found in all four sorted-subset donors had higher generation probabilities. The small number of donors limited the genetic and exposure-history diversity represented. Even with the large sequencing depth, rarefaction of the sorted-subset datasets indicated that sequencing was incomplete. Sampling was limited to blood, and TCR repertoires in tissue likely differ from TCR repertoires in blood.

Sequences MNHEY (CDR1) and SMNVEV (CDR2) are obtained from the germline V gene (reference sequence). The trim is 5 bases for V and 0 bases for J, with a gap of 13 bases between the germline ends. Reading from cysteine to phenylalanine, the CDR3 counts 15 amino acids. Only the CDR3 region is kept as DNA, spanning 45 bases read in frame from base 1. CD8 naive samples consisted of CD45RO-negative cells that were positively selected for CCR7, yielding a CD45RA+CCR7+ population without TemRA cells. Donors were healthy HIV-negative adults with no recently reported acute infections or vaccinations. Only Caucasian adults living in Nashville, Tennessee, USA were represented among the donors. Blood was collected by leukapheresis, and PBMCs were isolated by Ficoll-Histopaque density gradient centrifugation and then cryopreserved in liquid nitrogen vapor phase. Analytical flow cytometry was used to check the purity and quantity of every magnetically sorted T cell population. Genomic DNA was isolated from each sorted fraction and quantified by UV absorbance on a Nanodrop 2000c.

A note on this clone: Its antigen specificity is not known. Per-base qualities were not stored, and no clone one base away is much larger.

Using the deep immunoSEQ assay, multiplex PCR amplified TCR CDR3 regions from genomic DNA. Extracted genomic DNA from each cell subset was distributed evenly across all wells of several immunoSEQ 96-well plates, and each plate was treated as a replicate. For sorted subsets, about 200 ng genomic DNA, equal to 25,000 to 35,000 T cell genomes, was loaded into each replicate PCR. The purified libraries were quantified using a Qubit 3.0 fluorometer, sized with a Bioanalyzer 2100, and then quantified again using the KAPA Library Quantification kit. Every immunoSEQ 96-well plate was sequenced on a dedicated single-read 150-cycle Illumina NextSeq 550 flow cell. In the source study's methods: Because the immunoSEQ output included only junctional sequences and no quality scores, the filtering could not be the same as the filtering used for full-length reads. To assign V/J genes and CDR3, sequences were annotated using PyIR, a Python wrapper for IgBLAST v1.9, with IMGT germline references. Reads were filtered out if the reads had weak V/J assignments (E-value above 1e-6), no CDR3, stop codons, out-of-frame junctions, or ambiguous translated residues. V3J clonotypes were defined by identical inferred V gene, J gene, and CDR3 amino acid sequence. Percentage overlap between repertoires was calculated by dividing the number of shared unique clonotypes by the size of the smaller repertoire. RTK rarefaction, the Chao1 estimator, and Recon v2.1 estimates of unobserved clonotypes were used to assess repertoire richness. For all TCRbeta clonotypes obtained by the gDNA method from a few donors, generation probabilities were computed with OLGA. TCRdb provides this immuneACCESS table in a form limited to in-frame rearrangements. Some clones are lacking; in checked studies, under half of them reflect an unresolved V gene, and why the rest are absent is not known. V and J calls and clone size are given by that table; D and trimming were obtained from the DNA. Recorded for this sample are 800,000 to 950,000 clones; about 96% of them occurred a single time. The ten largest clones add up to less than 0.25% of the sample.

The chain uses TRBV27 and TRBJ1-1; the D gene remains uncertain. Sample: naive CD8+ T cells sorted from blood. The cell subset or site label here, explained by the study, means: CD45RA+CCR7+. The sequence derives from a man aged 25-45 years in good health. The CDR3 protein: CASSLTPRLNTEAFF. DNA sequence: TGTGCCAGCAGTCTAACCCCGCGATTGAACACTGAAGCTTTCTTT.